This T cell receptor beta chain was recovered during a study of blood T cells in healthy people across ages. Whole-study findings and limits: Older age coincided with a roughly linear decline in TCR beta diversity per million T cells.

The CDR3 loop spans 15 amino acids. Deletions cut 3 bases from V and 4 bases from J, with 17 bases between. Germline CDR1 DFQATT, CDR2 SNEGSKA (reference sequence). This clonotype was seen only a few times. Its target is unknown. The use of a sample-barcoded 5' primer and a J-beta primer mix characterized a second PCR of 7 to 11 cycles. Each cDNA molecule was tagged by a template-switch adaptor with 12 random nucleotides. TCRdb recomputed calls from the 5' RACE reads with MiXCR, one row per CDR3 protein. The data hold roughly 680,000 distinct CDR3 sequences, with roughly half observed a single time. PBMCs numbering at least 6 million were isolated per sample.

This receptor was taken from a woman aged 80 or over in good health. The material sequenced was blood. The genes are TRBV20-1 and TRBJ2-3; no firm D call. DNA of the CDR3: TGCAGTGCTAGTAACCCCCGAGAAAGCGCAGATACGCAGTATTTT. It specifies CSASNPRESADTQYF.